This T cell receptor (beta chain) was profiled in a study of blood T cell repertoires in COVID-19. Study summary: The origin of the acute and convalescent COVID-19 samples was the United States, Italy and Spain. PBMCs, B-cell-depleted T cells, or T cells were the source of the cDNA or gDNA that made up the material.

As originally analysed: Amplifying reference gene primers gave estimates of nucleated cell counts. Clones were sequenced by immunoSEQ multiplex PCR, and TCRdb holds only the in-frame ones, with some missing. For V, J and clone size, that table is used; D and trimming come from the DNA. This table holds around 63,000 clones, roughly 85% found once. This CDR3 comprises 16 residues. Trimming took off 5 bases at V and 5 bases at J, with 18 bases between the two ends. Looked up from germline, CDR1 is SGHTA and CDR2 is FQGTGA. Input material: peripheral blood. The chain joins TRBV7-3 to TRBJ2-2; possible D gene TRBD1, 6 bases. This TCR came from a woman of 80 years or more with acute or convalescent COVID-19. In nucleotides, the CDR3 is TGTGCCAGCAGCCTCTCCGGTGGGGGCCGAACCGGGGAGCTGTTTTTT. Encoded protein: CASSLSGGGRTGELFF.